This paragraph reports one TCR beta chain. Germline trimming cut 4 bases from V and 4 bases from J; bases unmatched to any gene: 6. Germline CDR1 reads LGHDT; CDR2 reads YNNKEL (reference sequence). The CDR3 is 15 amino acids. The data originate from a study of blood T cell repertoires in COVID-19. On the study more broadly: Researchers got acute and convalescent COVID-19 samples from the United States, Italy and Spain.

Here immunoSEQ multiplex PCR was the method, and the copy in TCRdb shows in-frame clones only, minus some. This sample has 450,000 or so clones, with around nine tenths found just once. Patients from Seattle were sampled longitudinally, starting during active infection. Sequencing used peripheral blood. The sequence was collected from a young man with COVID-19, enrolled during active disease. The rearrangement links TRBV3-1 (or the pseudogene TRBV3-2) to TRBJ2-2; 7 bases map to TRBD1. CDR3 loop: CASSRQGDGTGELFF. Written as DNA, the CDR3 is TGTGCCAGCAGCCGACAGGGTGATGGCACCGGGGAGCTGTTTTTT.